Below, 31 T cell receptor beta chains from the same sample are listed, as sequenced in a study of blood T cell repertoires in COVID-19. Sequencing was performed with immunoSEQ multiplex PCR; in TCRdb, only in-frame clones are kept and a portion is missing. The sample lists some 350,000 clones, around 87% occurring once. The specimen sequenced was PBMCs or T cells enriched from blood (not recorded which). These receptors were taken from a woman aged 25 to 39 who had recovered from COVID-19.

This clone has just one count. This chain joins TRBV5-6 and TRBJ1-1; 9 nucleotides agree with TRBD1. The trim removed 0 bases at V and 7 bases at J, leaving 4 bases unmatched. The CDR3 consists of 14 residues. CDR1 SGHDT and CDR2 YYEEEE come from the germline V gene. The CDR3 nucleotides are TGTGCCAGCAGCTTGGACAGGGGGCTAAATGAAGCTTTCTTT. It specifies CASSLDRGLNEAFF.

This clone was seen more than once but under ten times. The rearrangement joins TRBV4-2 to TRBJ2-3; 10 positions agree with TRBD2. CDR3 size: 16 residues. Germline assignment: CDR1 LGHNA and CDR2 YNFKEQ. Trimming cost V 4 bases and J 6 bases; bases outside gene matches: 10. As DNA, the CDR3 is TGTGCCAGCAGCCCAGAGGCACTAGCGGGGTGGGATACGCAGTATTTT. Its protein is CASSPEALAGWDTQYF.

This clone was detected only a few times. The gene calls are TRBV28 and TRBJ1-6, with a weak D call TRBD1 (6 bases). Germline loops: CDR1 MDHEN, CDR2 SYDVKM. V lost 4 bases and J lost 7, with 17 bases in between. The CDR3 spans 16 residues. Written as DNA, the CDR3 is TGTGCCAGCAGTTCGGGCACAGGGTTTGGGAATTCACCCCTCCACTTT. It is translated as CASSSGTGFGNSPLHF.

The rearrangement joins TRBV10-3 to TRBJ2-7; TRBD1 is a possible D gene (5 bases). The CDR3 contains 14 residues. V was trimmed by 3 bases and J by 3 bases, leaving 12 bases between them. Looked up from germline, CDR1 is ENHRY and CDR2 is SYGVKD. CDR3 in amino acids: CAISDLSDIYEQYF. CDR3 sequence (DNA): TGTGCCATCAGTGACCTCTCGGACATCTACGAGCAGTACTTC.

This chain uses TRBV6-5 with TRBJ1-2; D not certain. The germline V gene has CDR1 MNHEY and CDR2 SVGAGI. This CDR3 is built from 12 residues. The ends were cut back, 5 bases at V and 8 bases at J, with 12 bases in the middle. This CDR3 is CASSPRTGGYTF. For the CDR3, the DNA is TGTGCCAGCAGTCCCAGGACGGGGGGCTACACCTTC.

This chain uses TRBV7-9 with TRBJ1-4; no definite D call. Germline loops: CDR1 SEHNR, CDR2 FQNEAQ (reference sequence). The V end was cut by 3 bases, the J end by 4 bases, with 15 bases between. CDR3 size: 16 residues. CDR3 sequence (DNA): TGTGCCAGCAGCTTGATAAAGCACGGGATTAATGAAAAACTGTTTTTT. Protein: CASSLIKHGINEKLFF.

The chain carries TRBV15 and TRBJ2-3; D unclear. Germline CDR1 and CDR2: LNHNV and YYDKDF (reference sequence). The CDR3 covers 14 residues. The V and J ends lost 3 bases and 4 bases respectively, with 11 bases between them. CDR3 bases: TGTGCCACCAGCAGCTGGGTGGGCCCAGATACGCAGTATTTT. It yields the protein CATSSWVGPDTQYF.

The V call is TRBV4-1, the J call TRBJ1-1, with TRBD1 matching over 12 bases. Germline V gene lookup returns CDR1 MGHRA and CDR2 YSYEKL. The trim removed 0 bases at V and 6 bases at J, leaving 5 bases unmatched. The CDR3 is 16 residues long. The CDR3 sequence: CASSQEGDRGLPEAFF. In DNA form, the CDR3 reads TGCGCCAGCAGCCAAGAGGGGGACAGGGGGCTTCCTGAAGCTTTCTTT.

V and J are TRBV7-2 and TRBJ1-2; 7 nucleotides match TRBD1. This CDR3 has 15 amino acids. Germline trimming cut 4 bases from V and 0 bases from J; bases unmatched to any gene: 5. The V gene's germline CDR1 is SGHTA and CDR2 FQGNSA. The CDR3 nucleotides are TGTGCCAGCAGCTGGGGACAGACAGCTAACTATGGCTACACCTTC. Translated: CASSWGQTANYGYTF.

CDR3 DNA sequence: TGTGCCAGCGGAGGACAGGGCGTGCACGAGCAGTACTTC. Amino acid sequence: CASGGQGVHEQYF. V and J are TRBV3-1 (or the pseudogene TRBV3-2) and TRBJ2-7, with 8 bases fitting TRBD1. Germline V lookup: CDR1 LGHDT, CDR2 YNNKEL (reference sequence). This CDR3 comprises 13 residues. Trimming took 8 bases from V and 5 from J; bases not matched to a gene: 8.

This clone turned up a few times. This chain joins TRBV27 and TRBJ2-7; possible D gene TRBD2, 5 bases. The germline CDR1 and CDR2 sequences are MNHEY and SMNVEV (reference sequence). There are 12 residues in the CDR3. V lost 7 bases and J lost 12, with 19 bases in between. This chain's CDR3 is CASTSSRVGLYF. In DNA, the CDR3 is TGTGCCAGCACCTCATCGAGGGTTGGGTTGTACTTC.

The CDR3 bases are TGTGCCAGCAGTGAAGCAACGGTCCGGTTCTTC. Translating it yields CASSEATVRFF. The chain combines TRBV6-1 with TRBJ2-1; no definite D call. V dropped 0 bases and J dropped 15 bases, with 9 bases sitting between them. The CDR3 covers 11 residues. CDR1 is MNHNS, CDR2 SASEGT, per germline.

V gene TRBV10-3 combines with J gene TRBJ2-7, with 10 bases lining up with TRBD1. The CDR3 contains 16 residues. Germline loops: CDR1 ENHRY, CDR2 SYGVKD. Trimming at V came to 5 bases and at J to 6 bases, leaving 13 bases not matched to a gene. CDR3 DNA: TGTGCCATCAGTAGACGCACCGGGACAGGGGAAGCCGAGCAGTACTTC. Amino acid sequence: CAISRRTGTGEAEQYF.

This chain joins TRBV4-2 and TRBJ1-2; 9 nucleotides match TRBD1. V was clipped by 5 bases and J by 5 bases; unmatched bases: 9. The germline CDR1 and CDR2 sequences are LGHNA and YNFKEQ. The CDR3 sequence is 15 residues long. The CDR3 DNA is TGTGCCAGCAGCGCGGAAGGGACAGGGTTTTATGGCTACACCTTC. This codes for CASSAEGTGFYGYTF.

The chain uses TRBV21-1 and TRBJ1-5; TRBD1 is the table's D call and was not checked against the DNA. TRBV21-1 is a pseudogene locus. The CDR3 contains 21 residues. The CDR3 region has the DNA TGTGCCAGCAGCAAAGTGCCCGGGGGCGGGACAGGGGAGTATAGCAATCAGCCCCAGCATTTT. This encodes CASSKVPGGGTGEYSNQPQHF.

The chain is built from TRBV5-1 and TRBJ2-5; TRBD1 might be the D (6 bases). The CDR3 spans 13 residues. Germline values: CDR1 SGHRS, CDR2 YFSETQ. V lost 0 bases to trimming and J lost 4 bases, with 7 bases between them. The CDR3 protein is CASSLAGVETQYF. The CDR3 nucleotides are TGCGCCAGCAGCTTGGCAGGGGTAGAGACCCAGTACTTC.

This clone was picked up a small number of times. The chain has TRBV11-2 and TRBJ1-3, with 7 bases aligning to TRBD1. Germline values: CDR1 SGHAT, CDR2 FQNNGV. With V trimmed by 6 bases and J by 4 bases, 9 bases remained unmatched. This CDR3 comprises 15 residues. CDR3 region: CASRLTGDPGNTIYF. The CDR3 bases are TGTGCCAGCAGGCTAACAGGGGACCCCGGAAACACCATATATTTT.

The genes are TRBV9 and TRBJ2-1; 7 nucleotides match TRBD1. Germline V gene data show CDR1 as SGDLS and CDR2 as YYNGEE. The V and J ends lost 4 bases and 1 base, in that order; junction bases with no gene match: 8. The CDR3 is made up of 16 amino acids. DNA of the CDR3: TGTGCCAGCAGCCCACACAGGGGTTTTTCCTACAATGAGCAGTTCTTC. This sequence encodes CASSPHRGFSYNEQFF.

This clone was detected only once. CDR3 protein: CSVGSYEQYF. The CDR3 nucleotides are TGCAGCGTTGGCAGCTACGAGCAGTACTTC. The genes are TRBV29-1 and TRBJ2-7; D remains unclear. From germline, CDR1 is SQVTM and CDR2 ANQGSEA. The V and J ends lost 4 bases and 3 bases respectively, with 4 bases between them. The CDR3 contains 10 residues.

The chain carries TRBV20-1 and TRBJ1-4, with D unclear. Germline values: CDR1 DFQATT, CDR2 SNEGSKA (reference sequence). CDR3 length: 13 residues. Between the trimmed V and J ends, which lost 3 bases and 4 bases, there was a span of 9 bases. The CDR3 loop reads CSASDGDNEKLFF. In DNA, the CDR3 is TGCAGTGCTAGTGACGGAGATAATGAAAAACTGTTTTTT.

DNA for the CDR3: TGTGCCAGTAGTGAGGGACTTCCGAGCGAGCAGTACTTC. Its translation: CASSEGLPSEQYF. J is TRBJ2-7 and V is TRBV19, with D perhaps matching TRBD2 (6 bases). Trimming shortened V by 5 bases and J by 6 bases, and 14 bases separated the two germline ends. Germline CDR1 LNHDA, CDR2 SQIVND (reference sequence). This CDR3 spans 13 amino acids.

The chain has TRBV7-2 and TRBJ2-7; D possibly corresponds to TRBD2 (6 bases). V was pared by 8 bases and J by 1 base, with 9 bases between. Germline V gene data show CDR1 as SGHTA and CDR2 as FQGNSA. The CDR3 runs 12 residues. In DNA form, the CDR3 reads TGTGCCAGCGGCCGGGGGTCCTACGAGCAGTACTTC. Translation: CASGRGSYEQYF.

This sequence joins TRBV30 and TRBJ1-2; D is perhaps TRBD1 (6 bases). Germline V CDR1 and CDR2: GTSNPN, SVGIG (reference sequence). V lost 4 bases and J lost 2, with 14 bases in between. This CDR3 comprises 14 residues. The chain's CDR3 is CAWTSGGANYGYTF. CDR3 sequence (DNA): TGTGCCTGGACCTCCGGGGGGGCAAACTATGGCTACACCTTC. The variable domain in full, completed from reference TRBV30 and TRBJ1-2, reads SQTIHQWPATLVQPVGSPLSLECTVEGTSNPNLYWYRQAAGRGLQLLFYSVGIGQISSEVPQNLSASRPQDRQFILSSKKLLLSDSGFYLCAWTSGGANYGYTFGSGTRLTVV.

This sequence joins TRBV6-5 and TRBJ1-2, with D possibly being TRBD1 (6 bases). The CDR3 is 12 residues long. Trimming left V 6 bases short and J 7 bases short, with 12 bases between. Germline V lookup: CDR1 MNHEY, CDR2 SVGAGI. CDR3 sequence (DNA): TGTGCCAGCAGGCCAGGGGCGGGTGGCTACACCTTC. Protein sequence: CASRPGAGGYTF.

The chain is built from TRBV6-1 and TRBJ1-2; D is ambiguous. The CDR3 spans 15 residues. Trimming took 1 base from V and 5 from J, leaving 14 bases between them. Germline CDR1 and CDR2: MNHNS and SASEGT. The CDR3 here is CASSEELGSSYGYTF. The CDR3 DNA sequence: TGTGCCAGCAGTGAAGAATTGGGCAGTTCATATGGCTACACCTTC.

The rearrangement uses TRBV6-5 and TRBJ2-2; TRBD2 matches at 8 bases. CDR1 is MNHEY and CDR2 is SVGAGI in the germline V gene. Trimming took 8 bases from V and 3 from J; bases not matched to a gene: 5. The CDR3 is made up of 14 amino acids. CDR3 nucleotide sequence: TGTGCCAGCGGCGGGAGGTACGACACCGGGGAGCTGTTTTTT. Translated: CASGGRYDTGELFF.

The J gene is TRBJ1-6, the V gene TRBV7-8, with D uncertain. V was clipped by 5 bases and J by 0 bases, with 11 bases between them. This CDR3 has 16 residues. Germline-derived CDR1 and CDR2 are SGHVS and FQNEAQ. CDR3 protein: CASSPWQASYNSPLHF. CDR3 sequence (DNA): TGTGCCAGCAGCCCGTGGCAGGCCTCCTATAATTCACCCCTCCACTTT.

The chain uses TRBV4-1 and TRBJ1-1, with D possibly TRBD1 on 5 matching bases. Germline CDR1 and CDR2: MGHRA and YSYEKL. The CDR3 loop spans 16 amino acids. Trimming took 4 bases from V and 4 from J, leaving 19 bases between them. CDR3 bases: TGCGCCAGCAGCCCCGGGGGAGGGGCCGGAGCCACTGAAGCTTTCTTT. As protein: CASSPGGGAGATEAFF.

The CDR3 bases are TGTGCCAGCTCCCCCAGCCCGGGACAGGGGGACCCCTTGACCCAGCATTTT. Translation gives CASSPSPGQGDPLTQHF. This chain uses TRBV18 with TRBJ1-5, with 11 bases matching TRBD1. The CDR3 runs 17 residues. V was pared by 6 bases and J by 11 bases, with 18 bases of the junction left unmatched. CDR1 is KGHSH and CDR2 is LQKENI in the germline V gene.

The chain carries TRBV28 and TRBJ1-5; D might be TRBD1 (5 bases). V lost 7 bases to trimming and J lost 0 bases, with 13 bases between them. The germline gives CDR1 MDHEN, CDR2 SYDVKM. CDR3 size: 15 residues. The CDR3 reads CASTTPGVSNQPQHF. CDR3 nucleotide sequence: TGTGCCAGCACCACACCGGGGGTTAGCAATCAGCCCCAGCATTTT.

This chain joins TRBV24-1 and TRBJ1-1; unclear D gene. CDR3 length: 13 residues. V was clipped by 5 bases and J by 2 bases, with 8 bases between them. CDR1 is KGHDR and CDR2 is SFDVKD in the germline V gene. The CDR3 nucleotides are TGTGCCACCAGTGGGCAGGCCAACACTGAAGCTTTCTTT. Encoded protein: CATSGQANTEAFF.